Listed below are T cell receptor beta chains from one sample, sequenced in a study of cytomegalovirus exposure and HLA in healthy donors. Clones were sequenced by immunoSEQ multiplex PCR, and TCRdb holds only the in-frame ones, with some missing. The table includes around 130,000 clones, 70% to 80% detected once. Sequencing was carried out using PBMCs. The receptors were gathered from a woman aged 55 to 70 in good health and CMV-seropositive. CDR3s include the opening cysteine and the closing phenylalanine or tryptophan. The D gene is left open where the match is weak. Clone sizes are given selectively: once, few, many, or a class where the clone is expanded.

clone_size: NA
d_call: NA
v_call: TRBV6-1
j_call: TRBJ1-1
cdr3_aa: CASSERGGNTEAFF
cdr3_nt: TGTGCCAGCAGTGAGCGAGGAGGGAACACTGAAGCTTTCTTT

clone_size: NA
d_call: NA
v_call: TRBV4-1
j_call: TRBJ1-2
cdr3_aa: CASSQSVNYGYTF
cdr3_nt: TGCGCCAGCAGCCAATCGGTCAACTATGGCTACACCTTC

clone_size: NA
d_call: TRBD1
v_call: TRBV25-1
j_call: TRBJ1-4
cdr3_aa: CASSENQGANEKLFF
cdr3_nt: TGTGCCAGCAGTGAAAACCAGGGGGCGAATGAAAAACTGTTTTTT

clone_size: NA
d_call: NA
v_call: TRBV6-5
j_call: TRBJ1-2
cdr3_aa: CASRNAGASYGYTF
cdr3_nt: TGTGCCAGCAGAAACGCAGGGGCTTCATATGGCTACACCTTC

clone_size: NA
d_call: NA
v_call: TRBV11-3
j_call: TRBJ1-1
cdr3_aa: CASSLVGVTEAFF
cdr3_nt: TGTGCCAGCAGCTTAGTTGGAGTCACTGAAGCTTTCTTT

clone_size: NA
d_call: NA
v_call: TRBV5-1
j_call: TRBJ2-1
cdr3_aa: CASSLSSYNEQFF
cdr3_nt: TGCGCCAGCAGCTTGTCATCCTACAATGAGCAGTTCTTC

clone_size: NA
d_call: NA
v_call: TRBV7-3
j_call: TRBJ1-2
cdr3_aa: CASSLTVRGGGYTF
cdr3_nt: TGTGCCAGCAGCTTAACGGTCCGGGGGGGTGGCTACACCTTC

clone_size: NA
d_call: TRBD1
v_call: TRBV6-1
j_call: TRBJ2-1
cdr3_aa: CASSNLQGDEQFF
cdr3_nt: TGTGCCAGCAGTAATTTACAGGGGGATGAGCAGTTCTTC

clone_size: NA
d_call: TRBD1
v_call: TRBV11-2
j_call: TRBJ1-5
cdr3_aa: CASSLDRVSQPQHF
cdr3_nt: TGTGCCAGCAGCTTGGACAGGGTGAGTCAGCCCCAGCATTTT

clone_size: NA
d_call: TRBD1
v_call: TRBV5-4
j_call: TRBJ2-2
cdr3_aa: CASSATGKAGELFF
cdr3_nt: TGTGCCAGCAGCGCGACAGGGAAGGCCGGGGAGCTGTTTTTT

clone_size: many
d_call: NA
v_call: TRBV4-1
j_call: TRBJ1-4
cdr3_aa: CASSQERAGEKLFF
cdr3_nt: TGCGCCAGCAGCCAAGAGCGGGCCGGCGAAAAACTGTTTTTT

clone_size: NA
d_call: NA
v_call: TRBV18
j_call: TRBJ1-2
cdr3_aa: CASSLPGPGGYTF
cdr3_nt: TGTGCCAGCTCACTACCGGGCCCTGGAGGCTACACCTTC

clone_size: NA
d_call: TRBD2
v_call: TRBV5-1
j_call: TRBJ2-2
cdr3_aa: CASSLPGLASTGELFF
cdr3_nt: TGCGCCAGCAGCTTACCGGGACTAGCTTCCACCGGGGAGCTGTTTTTT

clone_size: NA
d_call: TRBD2
v_call: TRBV6-5
j_call: TRBJ2-7
cdr3_aa: CASTQRGGTYEQYF
cdr3_nt: TGTGCCAGCACCCAGCGGGGAGGCACCTACGAGCAGTACTTC

clone_size: once
d_call: NA
v_call: TRBV30
j_call: TRBJ1-4
cdr3_aa: CAWSGRKRLAEKLFF
cdr3_nt: TGTGCCTGGAGTGGCCGCAAGAGGCTAGCGGAAAAACTGTTTTTT

clone_size: NA
d_call: NA
v_call: TRBV23-1
j_call: TRBJ1-3
cdr3_aa: CASSQNREGNTIYF
cdr3_nt: TGCGCCAGCAGTCAAAACAGGGAGGGGAACACCATATATTTT

clone_size: NA
d_call: NA
v_call: TRBV29-1
j_call: TRBJ1-1
cdr3_aa: CSARPGSTEAFF
cdr3_nt: TGCAGCGCAAGACCGGGGAGCACTGAAGCTTTCTTT

clone_size: NA
d_call: TRBD1
v_call: TRBV7-8
j_call: TRBJ2-7
cdr3_aa: CASSLDRGVEQYF
cdr3_nt: TGTGCCAGCAGCTTAGACAGGGGGGTCGAGCAGTACTTC

clone_size: NA
d_call: TRBD2
v_call: TRBV7-2
j_call: TRBJ2-4
cdr3_aa: CASSSWEGRNIQYF
cdr3_nt: TGTGCCAGCAGCTCCTGGGAGGGGAGAAACATTCAGTACTTC

clone_size: NA
d_call: TRBD1
v_call: TRBV15
j_call: TRBJ1-5
cdr3_aa: CATSRSRQGGSQPQHF
cdr3_nt: TGTGCCACCAGCAGAAGCAGACAGGGAGGTAGTCAGCCCCAGCATTTT